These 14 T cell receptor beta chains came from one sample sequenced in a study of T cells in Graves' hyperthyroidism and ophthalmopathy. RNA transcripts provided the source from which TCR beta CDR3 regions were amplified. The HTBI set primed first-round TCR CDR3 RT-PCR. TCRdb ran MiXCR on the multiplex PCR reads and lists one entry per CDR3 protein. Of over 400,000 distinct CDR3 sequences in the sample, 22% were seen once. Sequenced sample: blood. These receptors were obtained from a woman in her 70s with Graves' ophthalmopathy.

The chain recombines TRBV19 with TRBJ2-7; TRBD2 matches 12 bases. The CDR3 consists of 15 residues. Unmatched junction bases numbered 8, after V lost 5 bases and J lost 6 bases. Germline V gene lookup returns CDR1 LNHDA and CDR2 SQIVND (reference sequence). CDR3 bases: TGTGCCAGTAGTTCGACTAGCGGGAGTTGGGCCGAGCAGTACTTC. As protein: CASSSTSGSWAEQYF.

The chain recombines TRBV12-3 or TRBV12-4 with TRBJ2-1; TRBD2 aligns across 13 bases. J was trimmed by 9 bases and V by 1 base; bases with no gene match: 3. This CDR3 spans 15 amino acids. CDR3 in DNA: TGTGCCAGCAGTTTAGGACTAGCGGGAGGAAGTGAGCAGTTCTTC. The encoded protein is CASSLGLAGGSEQFF.

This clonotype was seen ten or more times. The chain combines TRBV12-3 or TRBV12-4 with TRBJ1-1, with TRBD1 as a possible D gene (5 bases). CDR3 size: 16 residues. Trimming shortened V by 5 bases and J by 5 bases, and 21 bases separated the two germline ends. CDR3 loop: CASSLSGSPKRTEAFF. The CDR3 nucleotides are TGTGCCAGCAGTCTTTCAGGGTCACCCAAAAGGACTGAAGCTTTCTTT.

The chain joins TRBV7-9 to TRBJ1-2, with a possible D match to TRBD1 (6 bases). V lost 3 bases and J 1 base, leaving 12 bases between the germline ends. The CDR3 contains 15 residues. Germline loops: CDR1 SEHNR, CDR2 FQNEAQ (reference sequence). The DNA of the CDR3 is TGTGCCAGCAGCTTTGCAGGGGACTATAACTATGGCTACACCTTC. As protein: CASSFAGDYNYGYTF.

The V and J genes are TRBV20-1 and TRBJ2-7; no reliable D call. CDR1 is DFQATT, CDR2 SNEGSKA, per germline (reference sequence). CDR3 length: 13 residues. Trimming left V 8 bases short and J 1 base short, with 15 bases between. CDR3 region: CSSNWMGSYEQYF. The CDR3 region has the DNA TGCAGTTCGAACTGGATGGGATCCTACGAGCAGTACTTC.

The CDR3 spells CASSSDRGRRNTIYF. The CDR3 bases are TGTGCCAGCAGCTCGGACAGGGGACGCAGAAACACCATATATTTT. This sequence joins TRBV14 and TRBJ1-3, with TRBD1 matching over 9 bases. CDR3 length: 15 amino acids. CDR1 and CDR2 (germline): SGHDN, FVKESK. The V gene end was trimmed by 5 bases and the J gene end by 5 bases; junction bases not matched to a gene: 7.

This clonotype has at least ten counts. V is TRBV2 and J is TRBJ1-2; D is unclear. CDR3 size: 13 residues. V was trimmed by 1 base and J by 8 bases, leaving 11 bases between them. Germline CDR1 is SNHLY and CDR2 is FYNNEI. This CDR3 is CASSEGPSGGYTF. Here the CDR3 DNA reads TGTGCCAGCAGTGAAGGGCCCAGTGGGGGCTACACCTTC.

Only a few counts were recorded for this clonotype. CDR3 residues: CASPDIHSGNTIYF. In nucleotides, the CDR3 is TGTGCCAGCCCGGACATCCACTCTGGAAACACCATATATTTT. The chain uses TRBV2 and TRBJ1-3, with D perhaps TRBD1 (5 bases). The V end was cut by 8 bases, the J end by 0 bases, with 11 bases between. The germline V gene has CDR1 SNHLY and CDR2 FYNNEI. The CDR3 sequence is 14 residues long.

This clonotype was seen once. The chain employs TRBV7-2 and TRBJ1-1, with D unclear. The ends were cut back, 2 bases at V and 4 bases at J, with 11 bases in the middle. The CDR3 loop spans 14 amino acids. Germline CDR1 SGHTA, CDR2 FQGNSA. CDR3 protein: CASSLRVSSTEAFF. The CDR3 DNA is TGTGCCAGCAGCTTAAGGGTATCGAGCACTGAAGCTTTCTTT. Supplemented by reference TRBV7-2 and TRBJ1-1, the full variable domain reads GAGVSQSPSNKVTEKGKDVELRCDPISGHTALYWYRQSLGQGLEFLIYFQGNSAPDKSGLPSDRFSAERTGGSVSTLTIQRTQQEDSAVYLCASSLRVSSTEAFFGQGTRLTVV.

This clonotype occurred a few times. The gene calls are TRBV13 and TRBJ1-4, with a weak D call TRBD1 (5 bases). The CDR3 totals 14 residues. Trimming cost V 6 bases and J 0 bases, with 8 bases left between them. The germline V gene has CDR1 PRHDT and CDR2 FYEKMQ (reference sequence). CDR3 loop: CASSGTATNEKLFF. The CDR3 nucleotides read TGTGCCAGCAGTGGGACGGCAACTAATGAAAAACTGTTTTTT.

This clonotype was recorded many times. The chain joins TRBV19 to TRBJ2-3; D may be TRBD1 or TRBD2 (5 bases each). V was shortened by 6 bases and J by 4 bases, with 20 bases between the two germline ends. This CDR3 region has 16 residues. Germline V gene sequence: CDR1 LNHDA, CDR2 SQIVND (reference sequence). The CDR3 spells CASRRGGPGNADTQYF. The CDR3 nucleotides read TGTGCCAGTAGGAGGGGCGGGCCAGGGAATGCAGATACGCAGTATTTT. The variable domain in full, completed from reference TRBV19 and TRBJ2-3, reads DGGITQSPKYLFRKEGQNVTLSCEQNLNHDAMYWYRQDPGQGLRLIYYSQIVNDFQKGDIAEGYSVSREKKESFPLTVTSAQKNPTAFYLCASRRGGPGNADTQYFGPGTRLTVL.

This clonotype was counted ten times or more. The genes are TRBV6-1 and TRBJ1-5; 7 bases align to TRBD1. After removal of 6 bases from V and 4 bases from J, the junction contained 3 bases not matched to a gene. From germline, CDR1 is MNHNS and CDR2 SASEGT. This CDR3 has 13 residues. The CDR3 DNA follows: TGTGCCAGCAGGGTGACAGGGAATCAGCCCCAGCATTTT. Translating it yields CASRVTGNQPQHF.

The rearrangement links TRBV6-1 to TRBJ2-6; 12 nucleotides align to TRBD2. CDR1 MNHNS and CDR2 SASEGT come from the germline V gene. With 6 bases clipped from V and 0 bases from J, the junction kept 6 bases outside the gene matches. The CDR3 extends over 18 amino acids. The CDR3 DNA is TGTGCCAGCAGCCCAGGACTAGCGGGACGCTCTGGGGCCAACGTCCTGACTTTC. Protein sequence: CASSPGLAGRSGANVLTF.

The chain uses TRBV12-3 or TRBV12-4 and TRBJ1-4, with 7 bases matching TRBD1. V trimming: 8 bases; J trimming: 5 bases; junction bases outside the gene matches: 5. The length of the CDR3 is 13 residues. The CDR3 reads CASGYRGNEKLFF. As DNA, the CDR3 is TGTGCCAGCGGGTACAGGGGAAATGAAAAACTGTTTTTT.